A single sample gave rise to the 22 T cell receptor beta chains below, sequenced in a study of CDR3 diversity in severe acne. TCRdb passed the PCR reads through MiXCR, listing each CDR3 protein once. The table records about 85,000 distinct CDR3 sequences, 45% to 50% of them present only once. Material: blood. Receptors were obtained from a male donor in good health, serving as a control.

This clonotype came up many times. The chain carries TRBV13 and TRBJ1-1; 8 nucleotides align to TRBD1. With 5 bases clipped from V and 6 bases from J, the junction kept 8 bases outside the gene matches. Germline values: CDR1 PRHDT, CDR2 FYEKMQ (reference sequence). CDR3 length: 14 residues. CDR3 nucleotide sequence: TGTGCCAGCAGCACGGGGGGACAGGTCTCTGAAGCTTTCTTT. Translation gives CASSTGGQVSEAFF.

Regarding this clonotype: Here the CDR3 omits its conserved ending phenylalanine or tryptophan, so a read error is the likely source. Because the CDR3's place on the DNA is in doubt, the DNA is left out and the CDR3 is given as listed by TCRdb. The J gene is TRBJ1-5, the V gene TRBV5-1. The germline CDR1 and CDR2 sequences are SGHRS and YFSETQ. Ends included, the CDR3 has 8 residues. The CDR3 is CASSLADS.

This clonotype was found a few times. The genes are TRBV10-2 and TRBJ2-2, with TRBD2 matching 10 bases. Germline CDR1 reads WSHSY; CDR2 reads SAAADI. There are 15 residues in the CDR3. V lost 4 bases, J lost 8 bases, and 7 bases stayed unmatched. CDR3 bases: TGCGCCAGCAGTGCGCTAGCGGGAGTCCGTGGGGAGCTGTTTTTT. Translation: CASSALAGVRGELFF.

The chain's CDR3 is CASGSGYSGANVLTF. The CDR3 bases are TGTGCCAGCGGTTCGGGTTACTCTGGGGCCAACGTCCTGACTTTC. This chain connects TRBV25-1 to TRBJ2-6; D remains ambiguous. CDR1 and CDR2 from the germline V gene are MGHDK and SYGVNS. The germline V and J ends were trimmed by 8 bases and 0 bases, with 11 bases remaining between them. This CDR3 has 15 residues.

This clonotype is categorized as medium-sized. The rearrangement links TRBV7-9 to TRBJ1-4; D remains unclear. The germline CDR1 and CDR2 sequences are SEHNR and FQNEAQ (reference sequence). With 3 bases removed from V and 0 bases from J, the gap between germline ends came to 5 bases. The CDR3 is made up of 14 amino acids. CDR3 in amino acids: CASSLGATNEKLFF. DNA of the CDR3: TGTGCCAGCAGCTTGGGTGCAACTAATGAAAAACTGTTTTTT. The full variable domain, with the rest looked up from reference TRBV7-9 and TRBJ1-4, is DTGVSQNPRHKITKRGQNVTFRCDPISEHNRLYWYRQTLGQGPEFLTYFQNEAQLEKSRLLSDRFSAERPKGSFSTLEIQRTEQGDSAMYLCASSLGATNEKLFFGSGTQLSVL.

The V and J genes are TRBV20-1 and TRBJ1-1, with 7 bases that match TRBD1. V dropped 6 bases and J dropped 0; count of bases not matched to a gene: 10. This CDR3 is built from 15 residues. Per germline, CDR1 DFQATT and CDR2 SNEGSKA (reference sequence). The CDR3 DNA follows: TGCAGTGCCCGGGGACAGTACCTCATGAACACTGAAGCTTTCTTT. Translated, it gives CSARGQYLMNTEAFF.

The chain is built from TRBV10-2 and TRBJ1-1; D call uncertain. The CDR3 loop spans 14 amino acids. Per the germline V gene, CDR1 is WSHSY and CDR2 is SAAADI. The V end lost 1 base, the J end lost 4 bases, and 10 bases lay between the germline ends. CDR3 in amino acids: CASSEYILGTEAFF. CDR3 coding DNA: TGCGCCAGCAGTGAGTACATTTTGGGCACTGAAGCTTTCTTT.

This clonotype was seen more than once but under ten times. The V and J genes are TRBV19 and TRBJ1-2; D remains ambiguous. CDR1 and CDR2 (germline): LNHDA, SQIVND (reference sequence). CDR3 length: 10 amino acids. V lost 6 bases and J 7 bases, leaving 6 bases between the germline ends. CDR3 protein: CASRGLGYTF. CDR3 coding DNA: TGTGCCAGTAGGGGCCTTGGCTACACCTTC.

The V and J genes are TRBV19 and TRBJ1-5, with TRBD1 as a possible D gene (6 bases). CDR1 is LNHDA and CDR2 is SQIVND in the germline V gene (reference sequence). This CDR3 region has 13 residues. The ends were cut back, 5 bases at V and 3 bases at J, with 8 bases in the middle. CDR3 amino acids: CASSPGANQPQHF. The CDR3 DNA is TGTGCCAGTAGTCCAGGGGCCAATCAGCCCCAGCATTTT.

This clonotype was counted between two and nine times. The chain recombines TRBV29-1 with TRBJ1-1; 8 positions agree with TRBD1. The germline gives CDR1 SQVTM, CDR2 ANQGSEA. CDR3 length: 13 amino acids. Trimming cost V 3 bases and J 6 bases; bases outside gene matches: 6. Here the CDR3 reads CSVEQGARAEAFF. The CDR3 DNA reads as TGCAGCGTTGAGCAGGGGGCAAGGGCTGAAGCTTTCTTT. Supplemented by reference TRBV29-1 and TRBJ1-1, the full variable domain reads SAVISQKPSRDICQRGTSLTIQCQVDSQVTMMFWYRQQPGQSLTLIATANQGSEATYESGFVIDKFPISRPNLTFSTLTVSNMSPEDSSIYLCSVEQGARAEAFFGQGTRLTVV.

This clonotype was seen more than once but under ten times. The chain couples TRBV7-3 to TRBJ2-3, with D possibly matching TRBD2 (5 bases). Germline V gene lookup returns CDR1 SGHTA and CDR2 FQGTGA. The CDR3 extends over 14 amino acids. The V and J ends lost 3 bases and 4 bases respectively, with 11 bases between them. The CDR3 sequence: CASSFGVPPDTQYF. Written as DNA, the CDR3 is TGTGCCAGCAGCTTCGGGGTTCCCCCAGATACGCAGTATTTT.

The genes are TRBV25-1 and TRBJ1-6; D remains ambiguous. CDR3 length: 13 residues. Germline CDR1 MGHDK, CDR2 SYGVNS. Trimming left V 3 bases short and J 8 bases short, with 8 bases between. The CDR3 is CASSDTGYSPLHF. CDR3 nucleotide sequence: TGTGCCAGCAGTGACACCGGCTATTCACCCCTCCACTTT.

This clonotype showed up many times. V usage is TRBV6-5 and J usage is TRBJ2-2; 8 bases are shared with TRBD2. CDR1 and CDR2 from the germline V gene are MNHEY and SVGAGI. The CDR3 consists of 17 residues. V was clipped by 4 bases and J by 1 base; unmatched bases: 8. The CDR3 DNA follows: TGTGCCAGCAGTTTTTCCGGGCTAGCGGGGAACACCGGGGAGCTGTTTTTT. Its translation: CASSFSGLAGNTGELFF.

This clonotype was counted only a few times. V usage is TRBV18 and J usage is TRBJ2-2; D possibly uses TRBD1 or TRBD2 (5 bases each). There are 14 residues in the CDR3. Germline CDR1 KGHSH, CDR2 LQKENI. Trimming took off 1 base at V and 11 bases at J, with 14 bases between the two ends. DNA for the CDR3: TGTGCCAGCTCACCACAGCAGGGAGAGGCTGAGCTGTTTTTT. Translated: CASSPQQGEAELFF.

The chain combines TRBV7-8 with TRBJ2-5; perhaps TRBD2 as D (6 bases). The V and J ends lost 1 base and 7 bases respectively, with 10 bases between them. The germline CDR1 and CDR2 sequences are SGHVS and FQNEAQ. The CDR3 loop spans 13 amino acids. The CDR3 sequence is CASSLGRAGTQYF. CDR3 in DNA: TGTGCCAGCAGCTTAGGGAGGGCTGGGACCCAGTACTTC.

The chain joins TRBV5-6 to TRBJ1-5, with 8 positions matching TRBD1. Trimming removed 4 bases from V and 3 bases from J; junction bases left unmatched: 3. The CDR3 is made up of 14 amino acids. Germline lookup yields CDR1 SGHDT and CDR2 YYEEEE. For the CDR3, the DNA is TGTGCCAGCAGCCGGACAGGGTTCAATCAGCCCCAGCATTTT. The encoded protein is CASSRTGFNQPQHF.

This clonotype came up many times. The genes are TRBV6-1 and TRBJ2-6; no reliable D call. V shed 7 bases and J shed 4 bases, with 11 bases lying between them. The CDR3 contains 14 residues. CDR1 is MNHNS, CDR2 SASEGT, per germline. CDR3 DNA: TGTGCCAGCATTTCGGGCGCGGGGGCCAACGTCCTGACTTTC. Translated, it gives CASISGAGANVLTF.

This clonotype was recorded many times. The chain has TRBV5-1 and TRBJ1-1; D remains unclear. Germline V gene sequence: CDR1 SGHRS, CDR2 YFSETQ. V gave up 4 bases and J gave up 2 bases, with 9 bases separating them. This CDR3 spans 13 amino acids. The CDR3 here is CASSDGVNTEAFF. CDR3 in DNA: TGCGCCAGCAGCGATGGGGTAAACACTGAAGCTTTCTTT.

This chain connects TRBV5-1 to TRBJ1-1; 8 bases line up with TRBD1. V gave up 4 bases and J gave up 9 bases; unmatched junction bases: 5. This CDR3 has 12 amino acids. Germline V CDR1 and CDR2: SGHRS, YFSETQ. CDR3 nucleotides: TGCGCCAGCAGCGCCGGGACAGGTCAAGCTTTCTTT. Its protein is CASSAGTGQAFF. Complete variable domain (other parts from reference TRBV5-1 and TRBJ1-1): KAGVTQTPRYLIKTRGQQVTLSCSPISGHRSVSWYQQTPGQGLQFLFEYFSETQRNKGNFPGRFSGRQFSNSRSEMNVSTLELGDSALYLCASSAGTGQAFFGQGTRLTVV.

This chain links TRBV24-1 with TRBJ1-2; possible D gene TRBD1, 5 bases. The CDR3 runs to 13 residues. CDR1 is KGHDR, CDR2 SFDVKD, per germline. V was shortened by 6 bases and J by 2 bases, with 9 bases between the two germline ends. CDR3 coding DNA: TGTGCCACCAGTTTGACAGAGAACTATGGCTACACCTTC. Translating it yields CATSLTENYGYTF.

The chain combines TRBV7-9 with TRBJ2-7; D gene ambiguous. The V end was cut by 0 bases, the J end by 1 base, with 4 bases between. Germline V gene sequence: CDR1 SEHNR, CDR2 FQNEAQ (reference sequence). There are 13 residues in the CDR3. CDR3 DNA sequence: TGTGCCAGCAGCTTAGCGTCTTCCTACGAGCAGTACTTC. Amino acids: CASSLASSYEQYF.

The rearrangement links TRBV10-2 to TRBJ2-7; D may be TRBD1 (6 bases). The V gene's germline CDR1 is WSHSY and CDR2 SAAADI. Trimming removed 4 bases at V and 3 bases at J, with 13 bases between. The CDR3 sequence is 14 residues long. CDR3 bases: TGCGCCAGCAGTGCGGACAGCTTAAGCTACGAGCAGTACTTC. Protein sequence: CASSADSLSYEQYF.